The 23 T cell receptor beta chains given below trace back to one sample, sequenced in a study of spatial heterogeneity in lung cancer. TCRdb re-called the 5' RACE reads with MiXCR, one entry per CDR3 protein. Of approximately 7,000 distinct CDR3 sequences in the sample, around 13% are singletons; the top ten hold roughly 8%. Specified time point: sample taken at primary tumor resection. Study-level points and caveats: One measure, the expanded intratumoral alpha and beta TCR count, tracked tumor mutation counts.

Their recognized antigens are unknown. Sample: lung tumor tissue, taken at surgery. These receptors were taken from a male donor with early-stage non-small cell lung cancer.

This clonotype has a count of ten or more. This beta chain lies outside the target of a library built for alpha chains; its clone size means little. The chain has TRBV5-1 and TRBJ2-7; maybe TRBD1 (5 bases). The germline V gene has CDR1 SGHRS and CDR2 YFSETQ. The CDR3 has 11 residues. V was trimmed by 7 bases and J by 4 bases, leaving 9 bases between them. CDR3 in DNA: TGCGCCAGCGGGTCAGGGTACGAGCAGTACTTC. Protein: CASGSGYEQYF.

A note on this clonotype: Since a much larger clone is just one base distant, this may be a read error. This beta chain is an unintended read in a library built for alpha chains; its size means little. CDR3 nucleotide sequence: TGTGCCAGCAGTGAACAATTCACAGATACGCAGTATTTT. Its translation: CASSEQFTDTQYF. This rearrangement joins TRBV25-1 to TRBJ2-3; no definite D call. V lost 2 bases and J lost 2, with 5 bases in between. There are 13 residues in the CDR3. CDR1 and CDR2 (germline): MGHDK, SYGVNS.

Remarks on this clonotype: The size of this beta chain means little, since it is a stray read in a library made for alpha chains. The V call is TRBV6-5, the J call TRBJ2-5; TRBD1 might be the D (6 bases). Trimming pared 0 bases from V and 5 bases from J, leaving 13 bases between. Germline CDR1 and CDR2: MNHEY and SVGAGI. The CDR3 has 15 residues. Here the CDR3 DNA reads TGTGCCAGCAGTTACTCGAGTACAGGGTTCGAGACCCAGTACTTC. Residues: CASSYSSTGFETQYF.

This clonotype appeared many times. As an off-target read in a library built for alpha chains, this beta chain has a frequency of little significance. This chain uses TRBV18 with TRBJ1-5; D uncertain. V lost 1 base and J 2 bases, leaving 6 bases between the germline ends. This CDR3 is 14 amino acids long. Germline V lookup: CDR1 KGHSH, CDR2 LQKENI. CDR3 DNA sequence: TGTGCCAGCTCACCACGCCGTGGCAATCAGCCCCAGCATTTT. Translation: CASSPRRGNQPQHF.

This clonotype turned up a few times. This beta chain lies outside the target of a library built for alpha chains; its clone size means little. The chain has TRBV7-9 and TRBJ1-1; the D gene is possibly TRBD1 (5 bases). The CDR3 loop spans 15 amino acids. Germline assignment: CDR1 SEHNR and CDR2 FQNEAQ (reference sequence). V was cut by 2 bases and J by 8 bases, with 18 bases left in between. CDR3 loop: CASSLPSIHRGEAFF. The CDR3 coding sequence is TGTGCCAGCAGCTTACCCTCAATACACCGGGGGGAAGCTTTCTTT.

The sample holds many counts of this clonotype. Because the library targeted alpha chains, this beta chain is an off-target read whose size means little. The rearrangement links TRBV20-1 to TRBJ1-1; D remains ambiguous. Germline loops: CDR1 DFQATT, CDR2 SNEGSKA (reference sequence). The CDR3 has 11 residues. V lost 3 bases and J lost 9, with 11 bases in between. CDR3 sequence reads: CSARIEFQAFF. The CDR3 coding sequence is TGCAGTGCTAGGATTGAGTTCCAAGCTTTCTTT.

This clonotype was found many times. For a library built for alpha chains, this beta chain is a stray read; little rests on its size. The genes are TRBV5-5 and TRBJ2-4; D is ambiguous. CDR1 is SGHKS and CDR2 is YYEKEE in the germline V gene (reference sequence). V lost 0 bases to trimming and J lost 5 bases, with 9 bases between them. The length of the CDR3 is 14 residues. The CDR3, as DNA: TGTGCCAGCAGCTTGGCACCCAGAGAAAACATTCAGTACTTC. Translated: CASSLAPRENIQYF.

This clonotype is medium-sized (0.01 to 0.1%) within its sample. This beta chain lies outside the target of a library built for alpha chains; its clone size means little. The chain employs TRBV20-1 and TRBJ1-4, with 7 bases that match TRBD1. Germline assignment: CDR1 DFQATT and CDR2 SNEGSKA (reference sequence). This CDR3 contains 16 residues. J gave up 3 bases and V 0 bases, and 7 bases lay outside the gene matches. The CDR3 bases are TGCAGTGCTAGAGAGGTGACAGGGCATTCTAATGAAAAACTGTTTTTT. Translating gives CSAREVTGHSNEKLFF.

Turning to this clonotype: A library prepared for alpha chains yielded this beta chain as an off-target read; its size is of little meaning. This chain connects TRBV29-1 to TRBJ2-5, with 12 bases that match TRBD1. The germline gives CDR1 SQVTM, CDR2 ANQGSEA. J gave up 5 bases and V 4 bases, and 5 bases lay outside the gene matches. The CDR3 is made up of 14 amino acids. Here the CDR3 reads CSVVFGTGGETQYF. CDR3 nucleotide sequence: TGCAGCGTTGTGTTCGGGACAGGGGGCGAGACCCAGTACTTC.

This clonotype was seen repeatedly, ten times or more. This beta chain was picked up by a library intended for alpha chains and is off target, so its count carries little meaning. The chain has TRBV18 and TRBJ2-3, with a tentative D call TRBD2 (6 bases). CDR1 is KGHSH, CDR2 LQKENI, per germline. V was shortened by 3 bases and J by 2 bases, with 12 bases between the two germline ends. The CDR3 is 15 amino acids. Here the CDR3 reads CASSPQRGLTDTQYF. The CDR3 DNA sequence: TGTGCCAGCTCACCCCAACGGGGACTCACAGATACGCAGTATTTT.

This clonotype showed up many times. A library made for alpha chains picked up this beta chain off target, so its size means little. This chain uses TRBV6-6 with TRBJ1-3; 8 bases align to TRBD1. Unmatched junction bases numbered 10, after V lost 4 bases and J lost 14 bases. The CDR3 is made up of 13 amino acids. The V gene's germline CDR1 is MNHNY and CDR2 SVGAGI (reference sequence). In DNA, the CDR3 is TGTGCCAGCAGTTTACGACCCGCGGACAGGGTATATTTT. This codes for CASSLRPADRVYF.

The sample holds many counts of this clonotype. This beta chain turned up in a library designed for alpha chains; as an off-target read, its abundance says little. The V call is TRBV7-3, the J call TRBJ1-1; D is unresolved. This CDR3 region has 13 residues. Germline V gene lookup returns CDR1 SGHTA and CDR2 FQGTGA. Trimming left V 0 bases short and J 5 bases short, with 7 bases between. This CDR3 is CASSLTLITEAFF. CDR3 DNA: TGTGCCAGCAGCTTAACGTTAATAACTGAAGCTTTCTTT.

On this clonotype: A library made for alpha chains picked up this beta chain off target, so its size means little. CDR3 bases: TGTGCCAGCAGCTTAAGGGACAGAGAGCACAATGAGCAGTTCTTC. Its translation is CASSLRDREHNEQFF. The chain combines TRBV7-9 with TRBJ2-1; 7 bases fit TRBD1. This CDR3 is 15 amino acids long. V lost 2 bases to trimming and J lost 5 bases; unmatched junction nucleotides: 6. CDR1 and CDR2 (germline): SEHNR, FQNEAQ (reference sequence). Filled out from reference TRBV7-9 and TRBJ2-1, the complete variable domain reads DTGVSQNPRHKITKRGQNVTFRCDPISEHNRLYWYRQTLGQGPEFLTYFQNEAQLEKSRLLSDRFSAERPKGSFSTLEIQRTEQGDSAMYLCASSLRDREHNEQFFGPGTRLTVL.

The sample holds many counts of this clonotype. This beta chain is off target for a library built for alpha chains, so its abundance means little. The chain has TRBV20-1 and TRBJ1-1; D is unresolved. CDR1 DFQATT and CDR2 SNEGSKA come from the germline V gene (reference sequence). This CDR3 is built from 11 residues. The V and J ends lost 5 bases and 1 base respectively, with 5 bases between them. The CDR3 sequence: CSARWNTEAFF. In nucleotides, the CDR3 is TGCAGTGCTCGGTGGAACACTGAAGCTTTCTTT.

This clonotype is labeled medium-sized. Because the library targeted alpha chains, this beta chain is an off-target read whose size means little. V gene TRBV19 combines with J gene TRBJ2-7, with 7 nucleotides matching TRBD1. V dropped 5 bases and J dropped 2; count of bases not matched to a gene: 12. This CDR3 is built from 16 residues. Germline V gene sequence: CDR1 LNHDA, CDR2 SQIVND (reference sequence). CDR3 loop: CASSSREGGATYEQYF. CDR3 in DNA: TGTGCCAGTAGTTCCCGTGAAGGGGGCGCTACCTACGAGCAGTACTTC.

To note about this clonotype: This beta chain represents an off-target read in a library built for alpha chains; its size is of limited meaning. CDR3 bases: TGCAGCGTAGCCCGGGACACGGACTCTGGGGCCAACGTCCTGACTTTC. It codes for CSVARDTDSGANVLTF. The rearrangement uses TRBV29-1 and TRBJ2-6; the D gene is possibly TRBD1 (6 bases). The CDR3 runs to 16 residues. Germline assignment: CDR1 SQVTM and CDR2 ANQGSEA. The V gene lost 6 bases and the J gene lost 0 bases, with 15 bases spanning the gap. Based on the CDR3 plus reference TRBV29-1 and TRBJ2-6, the full variable domain is SAVISQKPSRDICQRGTSLTIQCQVDSQVTMMFWYRQQPGQSLTLIATANQGSEATYESGFVIDKFPISRPNLTFSTLTVSNMSPEDSSIYLCSVARDTDSGANVLTFGAGSRLTVL.

This clonotype was observed at least ten times. This beta chain represents an off-target read in a library built for alpha chains; its size is of limited meaning. The chain combines TRBV20-1 with TRBJ2-3, with 8 bases identical to TRBD2. Germline V gene data show CDR1 as DFQATT and CDR2 as SNEGSKA (reference sequence). The V and J ends lost 8 bases and 6 bases, in that order; junction bases with no gene match: 10. The CDR3 has 13 amino acids. Written as DNA, the CDR3 is TGCAGTCTGCGGACTAGCTATTCGGATACGCAGTATTTT. Translated, it gives CSLRTSYSDTQYF.

This clonotype is medium-sized (0.01 to 0.1%) by share. Found in a library prepared for alpha chains, this beta chain is an off-target read, and its abundance has little meaning. This rearrangement joins TRBV7-8 to TRBJ1-3; D is ambiguous. Germline V gives CDR1 SGHVS, CDR2 FQNEAQ. V lost 2 bases and J lost 4, with 6 bases in between. The length of the CDR3 is 13 residues. In DNA, the CDR3 is TGTGCCAGCAGCTTAATGGGGGGAAACACCATATATTTT. It encodes CASSLMGGNTIYF.

This clonotype was seen ten or more times. This beta chain slipped into a library made for alpha chains as a stray read, so its size is not meaningful. The chain links TRBV2 to TRBJ1-1, with D possibly TRBD1 on 6 matching bases. The CDR3 loop spans 14 amino acids. The V gene lost 6 bases and the J gene lost 5 bases, with 16 bases spanning the gap. Looked up from germline, CDR1 is SNHLY and CDR2 is FYNNEI. CDR3 bases: TGTGCCAGCAGCCTTGGGGGGCCAGGGACTGAAGCTTTCTTT. Amino acid sequence: CASSLGGPGTEAFF.

This clonotype was detected many times. This beta chain came through as a stray read in a library set up for alpha chains, and its size says little. The chain links TRBV5-6 to TRBJ1-2, with 7 bases lining up with TRBD1. CDR1 is SGHDT and CDR2 is YYEEEE in the germline V gene. The V gene end was trimmed by 2 bases and the J gene end by 5 bases; junction bases not matched to a gene: 15. CDR3 length: 17 amino acids. CDR3 sequence reads: CASSLPRPVTGRYGYTF. The CDR3 bases are TGTGCCAGCAGCTTACCCAGACCTGTGACAGGGAGATATGGCTACACCTTC.

A note on this clonotype: This beta chain appears as a stray read in a library generated for alpha chains; its size is not informative. The chain couples TRBV12-3 or TRBV12-4 to TRBJ1-4; 9 nucleotides match TRBD1. V trimming: 7 bases; J trimming: 5 bases; junction bases outside the gene matches: 5. This CDR3 is 14 amino acids long. Here the CDR3 reads CASNFGTGNEKLFF. The CDR3 DNA reads TGTGCCAGCAATTTCGGGACAGGGAATGAAAAACTGTTTTTT.

Sample share makes this clonotype medium-sized (0.01 to 0.1%). This beta chain is an unintended read in a library built for alpha chains; its size means little. The genes are TRBV6-1 and TRBJ2-4; D is ambiguous. This CDR3 contains 17 residues. Germline CDR1 is MNHNS and CDR2 is SASEGT. The V gene lost 4 bases and the J gene lost 2 bases, with 18 bases spanning the gap. The CDR3 here is CASSVVWGRATKNIQYF. In DNA, the CDR3 is TGTGCCAGCAGTGTGGTTTGGGGTCGGGCGACCAAAAACATTCAGTACTTC.

By frequency in the sample, this clonotype is medium-sized. This beta chain appears as a stray read in a library generated for alpha chains; its size is not informative. V is TRBV28 and J is TRBJ2-2; possibly TRBD2 for D (7 bases). The V gene's germline CDR1 is MDHEN and CDR2 SYDVKM. V was clipped by 10 bases and J by 1 base, with 13 bases between them. The CDR3 covers 14 residues. The CDR3 here is CATEGEGNTGELFF. CDR3 nucleotides: TGTGCCACCGAGGGGGAGGGGAACACCGGGGAGCTGTTTTTT.